This record looks at one T cell receptor beta chain sequence and its context. This sample stems from a study of blood T cell repertoires in COVID-19. Study at large: Sample material is recorded as cDNA or gDNA derived from T cells, B-cell-depleted T cells, or PBMCs.

How the authors handled the data: The assay estimated nucleated cells by amplifying reference gene primers. Sequencing used immunoSEQ multiplex PCR; TCRdb keeps in-frame clones, though not all of them. V, J and clone size were drawn from that table, and D and trimming were deduced from the DNA. The data hold 390,000 or so clones, with about 90% observed a single time. The germline V gene has CDR1 SGHKS and CDR2 YYEKEE (reference sequence). This CDR3 has 12 residues. Trimming left V 4 bases short and J 10 bases short, with 12 bases between. The sample consisted of peripheral blood. This chain joins TRBV5-5 and TRBJ2-1; maybe TRBD2 (6 bases). This clonotype was obtained from a woman aged 25 to 39 with COVID-19, enrolled during active disease. The CDR3: CASSTGLKEQFF. The CDR3 coding sequence is TGTGCCAGCAGCACGGGACTCAAGGAGCAGTTCTTC.